This record concerns one TCR beta chain sequence. Clones were read by immunoSEQ multiplex PCR, and TCRdb kept only the in-frame ones, dropping some. Found here are about 72,000 clones, around 92% of them singletons; the top ten hold 0.35% to 0.45%. The sample originates from a study of technical replicates of blood from several donors. This CDR3 contains 11 residues. CDR1 is ENHRY, CDR2 SYGVKD, per germline. V dropped 10 bases and J dropped 11 bases, with 17 bases sitting between them. The TCR comes from a human donor in good health. The chain employs TRBV10-3 and TRBJ1-1; weak D call: TRBD1 (5 bases). The specimen was T cells isolated from PBMCs. In nucleotides, the CDR3 is TGTGCCACGTCGGACCCGCGGGGCGCTTTCTTT. Translation: CATSDPRGAFF.